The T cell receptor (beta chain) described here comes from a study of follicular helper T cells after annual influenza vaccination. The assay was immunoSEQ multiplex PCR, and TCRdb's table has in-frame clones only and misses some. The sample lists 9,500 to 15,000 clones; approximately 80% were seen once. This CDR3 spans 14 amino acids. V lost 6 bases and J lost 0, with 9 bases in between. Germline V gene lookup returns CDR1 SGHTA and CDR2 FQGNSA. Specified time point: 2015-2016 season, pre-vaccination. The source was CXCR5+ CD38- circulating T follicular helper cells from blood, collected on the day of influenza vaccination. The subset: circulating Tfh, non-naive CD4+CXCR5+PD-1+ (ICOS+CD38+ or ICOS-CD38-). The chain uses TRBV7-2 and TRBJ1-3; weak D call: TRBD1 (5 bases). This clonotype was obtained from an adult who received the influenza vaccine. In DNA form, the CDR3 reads TGTGCCAGCAGGGACATGAGCTCTGGAAACACCATATATTTT. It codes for CASRDMSSGNTIYF.